This T cell receptor beta chain came from a study of T-cell reconstitution after alpha-beta-depleted transplantation in children. The CDR3 length is 14 residues. Trimming cost V 9 bases and J 2 bases, with 16 bases left between them. The germline V gene has CDR1 SGHRS and CDR2 YFSETQ. Library preparation (for TCRbeta) was performed with unique molecular identifiers. Each CDR3 protein is one row after TCRdb ran MiXCR on the PCR reads. The sample lists approximately 390,000 distinct CDR3 sequences, approximately 11% occurring once. The sample in question was PBMCs from the stem cell graft donor, obtained from the stem cell graft. The V call is TRBV5-1, the J call TRBJ2-3; D gene unclear. This TCR was recovered from a human donor who donated a stem cell graft to a child with acute myeloid leukemia. The CDR3 region has the DNA TGCGCCACTAGTCCGGCCCCCCTCACAGATACGCAGTATTTT. This translates into CATSPAPLTDTQYF.